One sample yielded the 20 T cell receptor beta chains listed below, sequenced in a study of T cell repertoires in cytomegalovirus infection. TCRdb used MiXCR to reprocess the reads, holding one entry per CDR3 protein. The sample holds about 740,000 distinct CDR3 sequences, roughly 36% seen once. Sequencing input: PBMCs. Receptor source: a human donor in good health (CMV status not recorded). Some clones in this sample may be carry-over from other donors' samples.

The table lists this clonotype with a few counts. V usage is TRBV6-1 and J usage is TRBJ2-1, with TRBD1 as a possible D gene (6 bases). V shed 6 bases and J shed 4 bases, with 16 bases lying between them. The CDR3 spans 15 residues. From germline, CDR1 is MNHNS and CDR2 SASEGT. CDR3 nucleotide sequence: TGTGCCAGCAGGGGGGCGAGCGGACGATACAATGAGCAGTTCTTC. It codes for CASRGASGRYNEQFF.

This chain's CDR3 is CASSNAWGGYTF. CDR3 nucleotides: TGTGCCAGCAGCAACGCCTGGGGTGGCTACACCTTC. This chain uses TRBV7-2 with TRBJ1-2; D unresolved. The CDR3 sequence is 12 residues long. V was shortened by 5 bases and J by 7 bases, with 11 bases between the two germline ends. Per the germline V gene, CDR1 is SGHTA and CDR2 is FQGNSA. The complete variable domain, with remaining parts taken from reference TRBV7-2 and TRBJ1-2, reads GAGVSQSPSNKVTEKGKDVELRCDPISGHTALYWYRQSLGQGLEFLIYFQGNSAPDKSGLPSDRFSAERTGGSVSTLTIQRTQQEDSAVYLCASSNAWGGYTFGSGTRLTVV.

This chain connects TRBV9 to TRBJ2-3; no firm D call. Trimming shortened V by 2 bases and J by 2 bases, and 9 bases separated the two germline ends. Looked up from germline, CDR1 is SGDLS and CDR2 is YYNGEE. This CDR3 has 14 residues. In nucleotides, the CDR3 is TGTGCCAGCAGCGTCTCACAGAACACAGATACGCAGTATTTT. It yields the protein CASSVSQNTDTQYF.

V gene TRBV5-1 combines with J gene TRBJ2-2, with a weak D call TRBD2 (6 bases). Germline V gene lookup returns CDR1 SGHRS and CDR2 YFSETQ. This CDR3 region has 13 residues. V was pared by 2 bases and J by 7 bases, with 9 bases between. The CDR3: CASSFRGDGELFF. The CDR3 coding sequence is TGCGCCAGCAGCTTCCGCGGGGACGGGGAGCTGTTTTTT.

Comment on this clonotype: The junction and the germline gene differ at one end; a read error may be behind it. V and J are TRBV3-1 and TRBJ1-5; possibly TRBD1 for D (5 bases). This CDR3 spans 11 amino acids. Germline V gives CDR1 LGHDT, CDR2 YNNKEL (reference sequence). Here the CDR3 DNA reads TGTGCCAGTGGGCAGGGTCAGCCCCATCATTTT. This encodes CASGQGQPHHF.

This clonotype was observed a handful of times. This chain joins TRBV4-1 and TRBJ2-3; TRBD2 matches 10 bases. Germline lookup yields CDR1 MGHRA and CDR2 YSYEKL. V shed 0 bases, J shed 4 bases, and the junction held 4 bases outside the gene matches. The CDR3 contains 16 residues. As DNA, the CDR3 is TGCGCCAGCAGCCAAGATCAAGCGGGAGGGGCAGATACGCAGTATTTT. Residues: CASSQDQAGGADTQYF.

V gene TRBV2 combines with J gene TRBJ1-5; D gene unclear. From germline, CDR1 is SNHLY and CDR2 FYNNEI. V dropped 2 bases and J dropped 5 bases, with 10 bases sitting between them. This CDR3 spans 14 amino acids. This chain's CDR3 is CASSESWDDQPQHF. The DNA for the CDR3 is TGTGCCAGCAGTGAATCTTGGGATGATCAGCCCCAGCATTTT.

The chain has TRBV20-1 and TRBJ2-7, with 9 bases aligning to TRBD1. This CDR3 has 14 amino acids. CDR1 is DFQATT, CDR2 SNEGSKA, per germline (reference sequence). V lost 3 bases and J lost 5; bases outside the gene matches: 8. The CDR3 reads CSASESGQGNEQYF. DNA for the CDR3: TGCAGTGCTAGCGAAAGTGGACAGGGGAACGAGCAGTACTTC.

This clonotype turned up a few times. The V gene is TRBV25-1, the J gene TRBJ1-5, with a weak D call TRBD1 (6 bases). V gave up 4 bases and J gave up 0 bases, with 10 bases separating them. The CDR3 sequence is 15 residues long. The germline gives CDR1 MGHDK, CDR2 SYGVNS. CDR3 region: CASSASGVSNQPQHF. The CDR3 region has the DNA TGTGCCAGCAGTGCGTCAGGGGTTAGCAATCAGCCCCAGCATTTT.

As to this clonotype: The final CDR3 position lacks the conserved phenylalanine or tryptophan, pointing to a likely read error. The J gene is TRBJ1-2, the V gene TRBV7-3, with D perhaps matching TRBD1 (5 bases). Per germline, CDR1 SGHTA and CDR2 FQGTGA. V was trimmed by 4 bases and J by 5 bases, leaving 14 bases between them. This CDR3 spans 14 amino acids. CDR3 in amino acids: CASSSVVGGYGYTV. As DNA, the CDR3 is TGTGCCAGCAGCTCGGTGGTTGGGGGTTATGGCTACACCGTC.

In the case of this clonotype: Here the CDR3 omits its conserved ending phenylalanine or tryptophan, so a read error is the likely source. The J gene is TRBJ2-5, the V gene TRBV4-1; 10 bases match TRBD2. V gave up 3 bases and J gave up 5 bases; unmatched junction bases: 3. Germline assignment: CDR1 MGHRA and CDR2 YSYEKL. This CDR3 region has 14 residues. CDR3 in amino acids: CASSHGAGGETQYL. CDR3 sequence (DNA): TGCGCCAGCAGCCACGGAGCGGGGGGGGAGACCCAGTACTTA.

The gene calls are TRBV29-1 and TRBJ2-3, with 13 positions matching TRBD2. The CDR3 is made up of 17 amino acids. The V gene's germline CDR1 is SQVTM and CDR2 ANQGSEA. With V trimmed by 4 bases and J by 4 bases, 11 bases remained unmatched. In DNA, the CDR3 is TGCAGCGTTGGGAGGACTAGCGGGGGCCGGAGCCCAGATACGCAGTATTTT. Its translation: CSVGRTSGGRSPDTQYF.

This clonotype was counted between two and nine times. This rearrangement joins TRBV20-1 to TRBJ2-3; 15 positions agree with TRBD2. Germline CDR1 DFQATT, CDR2 SNEGSKA (reference sequence). V lost 0 bases and J lost 4; bases outside the gene matches: 11. The CDR3 length is 19 residues. The CDR3 sequence: CSARDLAGLAGGPADTQYF. Written as DNA, the CDR3 is TGCAGTGCTAGAGATCTAGCCGGACTAGCGGGGGGGCCGGCAGATACGCAGTATTTT.

In DNA form, the CDR3 reads TGTGCCAGCAGTTACTCGACTAGCGGGAGGGCCAATGAGCAGTTCTTC. This codes for CASSYSTSGRANEQFF. V usage is TRBV6-6 and J usage is TRBJ2-1; 14 bases map to TRBD2. V lost 0 bases, J lost 6 bases, and 1 base stayed unmatched. From germline, CDR1 is MNHNY and CDR2 SVGAGI (reference sequence). The CDR3 length is 16 residues.

The rearrangement uses TRBV30 and TRBJ1-1; D is ambiguous. V was cut by 2 bases and J by 1 base, with 8 bases left in between. There are 13 residues in the CDR3. The germline V gene encodes CDR1 GTSNPN and CDR2 SVGIG (reference sequence). The DNA for the CDR3 is TGTGCCTGGAGTCCCTCGGGGAACACTGAAGCTTTCTTT. This encodes CAWSPSGNTEAFF.

The V call is TRBV7-6, the J call TRBJ2-5, with TRBD2 matching over 10 bases. The CDR3 has 17 amino acids. Germline-derived CDR1 and CDR2 are SGHVS and FNYEAQ. The trim removed 5 bases at V and 4 bases at J, leaving 13 bases unmatched. Here the CDR3 reads CASSPPRASGGTETQYF. CDR3 nucleotides: TGTGCCAGCAGCCCCCCCCGGGCTAGCGGGGGCACAGAGACCCAGTACTTC.

The J gene is TRBJ1-2, the V gene TRBV30, with TRBD1 matching 8 bases. This CDR3 spans 15 amino acids. Trimming removed 7 bases from V and 5 bases from J; junction bases left unmatched: 15. Germline V lookup: CDR1 GTSNPN, CDR2 SVGIG (reference sequence). The CDR3 reads CASLQGGLVGYGYTF. CDR3 nucleotides: TGTGCCTCACTACAGGGGGGCCTTGTCGGATATGGCTACACCTTC.

This clonotype was seen at least ten times. The chain has TRBV19 and TRBJ1-2, with 11 bases identical to TRBD1. The V segment lost 5 bases and the J segment 4 bases; nucleotides outside the gene matches: 12. This CDR3 is 17 amino acids long. Germline V gene sequence: CDR1 LNHDA, CDR2 SQIVND (reference sequence). This chain's CDR3 is CASSSLPGTGGSYGYTF. CDR3 bases: TGTGCCAGTAGTTCGCTCCCCGGGACAGGGGGTTCCTATGGCTACACCTTC.

The chain recombines TRBV19 with TRBJ1-1; D uncertain. CDR1 and CDR2 (germline): LNHDA, SQIVND (reference sequence). V lost 4 bases and J lost 0, with 12 bases in between. There are 15 residues in the CDR3. CDR3 protein: CASSTPRRLNTEAFF. CDR3 DNA sequence: TGTGCCAGTAGTACCCCCCGGCGGTTGAACACTGAAGCTTTCTTT.

The chain couples TRBV20-1 to TRBJ2-7; D is perhaps TRBD1 or TRBD2 (5 bases each). CDR1 and CDR2 (germline): DFQATT, SNEGSKA (reference sequence). The CDR3 consists of 13 residues. The V and J ends lost 5 bases and 4 bases respectively, with 15 bases between them. This CDR3 reads CSAGRRGVYEQYF. CDR3 in DNA: TGCAGTGCTGGACGTCGAGGGGTTTACGAGCAGTACTTC.